The 11 T cell receptor beta chains presented below share a single source sample, sequenced in a study of spatial heterogeneity in lung cancer (dated by TCRdb to the late 2010s). The research as a whole found: The number of expanded intratumoral alpha and beta TCRs correlated with the tumor nonsynonymous mutation count.

Library preparation used 5' RACE. For sequencing, a NextSeq 500 was employed. The public reads were run again by TCRdb, first through fastp at Q25 and then through MiXCR, and only productive beta chains were kept. Duplicate CDR3 protein sequences are folded into a single record with the most common DNA and genes. Within this sample are 17,000 or so distinct CDR3 sequences, with 6.2% of them counted one time only. The top ten clonotypes cover 5.5% to 8% of the sample. In the paper's terms, the time point label means: sample taken at primary tumor resection. Their specific antigens are unknown. The sequencing used lung tumor tissue, collected at surgery. Source of these receptors: a male donor with early-stage non-small cell lung cancer.

The rearrangement joins TRBV27 to TRBJ1-6, with D hard to call. This CDR3 comprises 17 residues. Deletions cut 5 bases from V and 4 bases from J, with 18 bases between. The germline CDR1 and CDR2 sequences are MNHEY and SMNVEV (reference sequence). The CDR3 DNA is TGTGCCAGCAGTCTAGGACCGGGCCGCTATTATAATTCACCCCTCCACTTT. It translates to CASSLGPGRYYNSPLHF.

This clonotype was recorded many times. The rearrangement uses TRBV4-3 and TRBJ2-3; no clear D. CDR3 size: 14 residues. CDR1 is LGHNA, CDR2 YSLEER, per germline. Trimming took off 1 base at V and 2 bases at J, with 7 bases between the two ends. The CDR3 DNA is TGCGCCAGCAGCCAAGTCCCCTTCACAGATACGCAGTATTTT. Protein product: CASSQVPFTDTQYF.

This clonotype was observed many times. The chain has TRBV20-1 and TRBJ1-2, with 7 bases matching TRBD1. Trimming at V came to 6 bases and at J to 6 bases, leaving 10 bases not matched to a gene. Germline lookup yields CDR1 DFQATT and CDR2 SNEGSKA (reference sequence). The length of the CDR3 is 13 residues. The CDR3 loop reads CSANKQGNDGYTF. CDR3 sequence (DNA): TGCAGTGCCAACAAACAGGGGAACGATGGCTACACCTTC.

This clonotype appeared many times. This chain joins TRBV4-3 and TRBJ1-3, with D maybe TRBD1 (6 bases). This CDR3 spans 15 amino acids. V was shortened by 0 bases and J by 2 bases, with 8 bases between the two germline ends. The germline gives CDR1 LGHNA, CDR2 YSLEER. CDR3: CASSQDRGTGNTIYF. CDR3 DNA sequence: TGCGCCAGCAGCCAAGACAGGGGTACTGGAAACACCATATATTTT.

The sample holds many counts of this clonotype. This sequence joins TRBV24-1 and TRBJ2-5; TRBD2 is a possible D gene (6 bases). V was pared by 5 bases and J by 5 bases, with 14 bases between. Germline CDR1 and CDR2: KGHDR and SFDVKD. CDR3 size: 14 residues. The CDR3 reads CATSGDWGSETQYF. CDR3 nucleotide sequence: TGTGCCACCAGTGGGGACTGGGGGTCGGAGACCCAGTACTTC.

This clonotype has a count of ten or more. The rearrangement joins TRBV28 to TRBJ2-7; the match to TRBD1 covers 8 bases. V trimming: 7 bases; J trimming: 2 bases; junction bases outside the gene matches: 10. This CDR3 comprises 15 residues. Germline assignment: CDR1 MDHEN and CDR2 SYDVKM. CDR3 sequence reads: CASTYRQGKTYEQYF. The CDR3 DNA is TGTGCCAGCACCTACCGACAGGGGAAGACCTACGAGCAGTACTTC.

The table lists this clonotype with many counts. The chain has TRBV20-1 and TRBJ1-1; D might be TRBD1 (5 bases). The V end lost 5 bases, the J end lost 1 base, and 14 bases lay between the germline ends. Per the germline V gene, CDR1 is DFQATT and CDR2 is SNEGSKA (reference sequence). The CDR3 loop spans 14 amino acids. The CDR3 loop reads CSASGRAGNTEAFF. CDR3 sequence (DNA): TGCAGTGCTTCAGGGCGTGCCGGGAACACTGAAGCTTTCTTT.

The sample holds many counts of this clonotype. This chain joins TRBV5-1 and TRBJ2-5, with TRBD1 identical over 7 bases. With V trimmed by 0 bases and J by 5 bases, 4 bases remained unmatched. The germline gives CDR1 SGHRS, CDR2 YFSETQ. The CDR3 contains 14 residues. The CDR3 loop reads CASSLAQQGETQYF. DNA for the CDR3: TGCGCCAGCAGCTTGGCTCAACAGGGGGAGACCCAGTACTTC.

The sample holds a few counts of this clonotype. V and J are TRBV30 and TRBJ1-5, with D tentatively TRBD1 (5 bases). This CDR3 contains 13 residues. Trimming left V 0 bases short and J 5 bases short, with 8 bases between. Germline CDR1 is GTSNPN and CDR2 is SVGIG (reference sequence). CDR3 residues: CAWSVRGDQPQHF. Here the CDR3 DNA reads TGTGCCTGGAGTGTACGAGGGGATCAGCCCCAGCATTTT. Full variable domain (remainder filled in from reference TRBV30 and TRBJ1-5): SQTIHQWPATLVQPVGSPLSLECTVEGTSNPNLYWYRQAAGRGLQLLFYSVGIGQISSEVPQNLSASRPQDRQFILSSKKLLLSDSGFYLCAWSVRGDQPQHFGDGTRLSIL.

This clonotype came up many times. The chain links TRBV7-6 to TRBJ2-5; D possibly corresponds to TRBD2 (5 bases). Trimming took off 2 bases at V and 2 bases at J, with 9 bases between the two ends. The CDR3 totals 14 residues. The germline gives CDR1 SGHVS, CDR2 FNYEAQ. CDR3: CASSLQTIQETQYF. The CDR3 coding sequence is TGTGCCAGCAGCTTACAGACTATACAAGAGACCCAGTACTTC.

This clonotype has a handful of counts. J is TRBJ2-7 and V is TRBV19; D may be TRBD2 (7 bases). V was shortened by 7 bases and J by 0 bases, with 16 bases between the two germline ends. Germline-derived CDR1 and CDR2 are LNHDA and SQIVND (reference sequence). The CDR3 loop spans 15 amino acids. The CDR3 sequence is CASKRGDTSSYEQYF. In nucleotides, the CDR3 is TGTGCCAGTAAACGGGGGGACACGAGCTCCTACGAGCAGTACTTC.